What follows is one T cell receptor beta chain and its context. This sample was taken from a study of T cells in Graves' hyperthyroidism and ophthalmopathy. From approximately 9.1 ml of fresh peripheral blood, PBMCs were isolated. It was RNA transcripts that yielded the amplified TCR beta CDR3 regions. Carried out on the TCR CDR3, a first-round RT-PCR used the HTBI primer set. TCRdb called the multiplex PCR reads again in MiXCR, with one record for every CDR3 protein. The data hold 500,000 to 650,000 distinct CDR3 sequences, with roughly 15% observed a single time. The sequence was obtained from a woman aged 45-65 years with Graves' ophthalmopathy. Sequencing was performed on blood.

The CDR3 bases are TGCGCCAGCAGCTCAGACAGGGGGCCGAACACCGGGGAGCTGTTTTTT. Protein: CASSSDRGPNTGELFF. This chain links TRBV5-1 with TRBJ2-2; 10 bases line up with TRBD1. CDR3 length: 16 residues. Germline-derived CDR1 and CDR2 are SGHRS and YFSETQ. The junction had 2 bases not matched to a gene; V was cut back by 3 bases and J by 0 bases.